The source of this TCR beta chain is a study of blood T cell repertoires in COVID-19. The germline V and J ends were trimmed by 0 bases and 2 bases, with 7 bases remaining between them. This CDR3 is built from 14 residues. Germline CDR1 and CDR2: LNHDA and SQIVND (reference sequence). TCRdb keeps only in-frame clones here, not all; method: immunoSEQ multiplex PCR. The sample shows roughly 130,000 clones, around 85% of them seen only once. The sample consisted of peripheral blood. The sequence came from a woman between 50 and 59 years old with acute or convalescent COVID-19. V is TRBV19 and J is TRBJ1-2, with unresolved D. CDR3 bases: TGTGCCAGTAGTATAGATACGGGGAACTATGGCTACACCTTC. Its protein product is CASSIDTGNYGYTF.